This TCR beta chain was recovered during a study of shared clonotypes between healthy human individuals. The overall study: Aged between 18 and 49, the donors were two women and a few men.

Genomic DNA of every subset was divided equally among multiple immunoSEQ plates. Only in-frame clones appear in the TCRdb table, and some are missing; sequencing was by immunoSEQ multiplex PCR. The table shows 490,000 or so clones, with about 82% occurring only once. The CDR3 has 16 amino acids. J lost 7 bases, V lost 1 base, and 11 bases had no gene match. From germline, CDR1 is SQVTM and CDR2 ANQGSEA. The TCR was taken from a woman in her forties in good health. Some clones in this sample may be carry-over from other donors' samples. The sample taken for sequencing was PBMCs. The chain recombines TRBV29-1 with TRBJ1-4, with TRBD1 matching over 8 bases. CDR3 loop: CSVEVPGQEWGEKLFF. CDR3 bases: TGCAGCGTTGAAGTCCCGGGACAGGAATGGGGTGAAAAACTGTTTTTT.